One sample yielded the 14 T cell receptor beta chains listed below, sequenced in a study of blood T cell repertoires in COVID-19. The repertoire was sequenced with immunoSEQ multiplex PCR; TCRdb's copy has only in-frame clones and lacks some. Of some 150,000 clones in the sample, roughly 88% were seen once. Material for sequencing was PBMCs or T cells enriched from blood (not recorded which). These receptor sequences come from a man aged 50-59 years who had recovered from COVID-19.

This clone was detected a few times. The V gene is TRBV6-1, the J gene TRBJ1-2, with TRBD1 matching 9 bases. The germline V gene encodes CDR1 MNHNS and CDR2 SASEGT. The CDR3 has 15 residues. V was clipped by 3 bases and J by 2 bases; unmatched bases: 4. CDR3 bases: TGTGCCAGCAGTGACGAGGACAGGGGAAACTATGGCTACACCTTC. This encodes CASSDEDRGNYGYTF.

About this clone: The sample contains more than one DNA sequence encoding this CDR3. The rearrangement links TRBV3-1 (or the pseudogene TRBV3-2) to TRBJ1-2; the D is unclear. Trimming stripped 1 base from V and 5 bases from J, with 5 bases between. The germline CDR1 and CDR2 sequences are LGHDT and YNNKEL (reference sequence). This CDR3 region has 12 residues. The CDR3 DNA reads as TGTGCCAGCAGCCAAGTTCTTTATGGCTACACCTTC. It specifies CASSQVLYGYTF.

This chain links TRBV2 with TRBJ1-2; 7 bases match TRBD1. J was trimmed by 6 bases and V by 6 bases; bases with no gene match: 16. The germline CDR1 and CDR2 sequences are SNHLY and FYNNEI. This CDR3 is built from 16 residues. DNA for the CDR3: TGTGCCAGCAGGGGGACTTGGGACAGCCCGAGCCATGGCTACACCTTC. Amino acid sequence: CASRGTWDSPSHGYTF.

This chain joins TRBV7-8 and TRBJ2-7; the match to TRBD1 covers 10 bases. The length of the CDR3 is 13 residues. Germline CDR1 SGHVS, CDR2 FQNEAQ. Trimming cost V 5 bases and J 5 bases; bases outside gene matches: 3. The CDR3 spells CASSVDRGNEQYF. In DNA, the CDR3 is TGTGCCAGCAGCGTGGACAGGGGGAACGAGCAGTACTTC. Using reference TRBV7-8 and TRBJ2-7 for the parts outside the CDR3, the full variable domain is GAGVSQSPRYKVAKRGQDVALRCDPISGHVSLFWYQQALGQGPEFLTYFQNEAQLDKSGLPSDRFFAERPEGSVSTLKIQRTQQEDSAVYLCASSVDRGNEQYFGPGTRLTVT.

The J gene is TRBJ1-6, the V gene TRBV5-1; 9 bases fit TRBD1. The CDR3 sequence is 15 residues long. CDR1 is SGHRS, CDR2 YFSETQ, per germline. V gave up 4 bases and J gave up 7 bases; unmatched junction bases: 6. CDR3 amino acids: CASSEGQGGNSPLHF. The CDR3 DNA reads TGCGCCAGCAGCGAGGGACAGGGCGGAAATTCACCCCTCCACTTT.

The rearrangement uses TRBV7-2 and TRBJ2-7; a possible D gene is TRBD2 (5 bases). The CDR3 is 13 residues long. CDR1 is SGHTA and CDR2 is FQGNSA in the germline V gene. V was pared by 5 bases and J by 4 bases, with 12 bases between. The CDR3 nucleotides are TGTGCCAGCAGCGCCCTAGCCGCGTACGAGCAGTACTTC. Its protein is CASSALAAYEQYF.

The chain employs TRBV4-1 and TRBJ2-7, with 15 bases that match TRBD2. Germline CDR1 reads MGHRA; CDR2 reads YSYEKL. The CDR3 extends over 16 amino acids. The J segment lost 2 bases and the V segment lost 6 bases, leaving 5 bases of the junction unmatched. CDR3 protein: CASSRTSGGETYEQYF. The CDR3 DNA sequence: TGCGCCAGCAGTCGGACTAGCGGGGGGGAAACCTACGAGCAGTACTTC.

V usage is TRBV19 and J usage is TRBJ1-6; 9 bases map to TRBD1. The CDR3 length is 17 residues. Germline-derived CDR1 and CDR2 are LNHDA and SQIVND (reference sequence). J gave up 6 bases and V 7 bases, and 13 bases lay outside the gene matches. The CDR3 DNA sequence: TGTGCCAGTAATAATAATCTGGGACAGGGAAGTAATTCACCCCTCCACTTT. This encodes CASNNNLGQGSNSPLHF.

The rearrangement joins TRBV9 to TRBJ2-2, with 9 bases that match TRBD2. CDR1 is SGDLS, CDR2 YYNGEE, per germline. V lost 1 base and J lost 7; bases outside the gene matches: 2. The CDR3 has 14 residues. Written as DNA, the CDR3 is TGTGCCAGCAGCGTACGGCGGGGGGGCGGGGAGCTGTTTTTT. This gives the protein CASSVRRGGGELFF.

The chain couples TRBV3-1 (or the pseudogene TRBV3-2) to TRBJ1-6; D remains unclear. Germline V gene lookup returns CDR1 LGHDT and CDR2 YNNKEL (reference sequence). V was trimmed by 5 bases and J by 10 bases, leaving 15 bases between them. The CDR3 covers 14 residues. The CDR3 loop reads CASSSPPSRSPLHF. The CDR3 region has the DNA TGTGCCAGCAGCTCCCCACCAAGTAGATCACCCCTCCACTTT.

The count of this clone is one. The chain uses TRBV3-1 (or the pseudogene TRBV3-2) and TRBJ2-5; TRBD2 matches 9 bases. With 4 bases clipped from V and 4 bases from J, the junction kept 7 bases outside the gene matches. CDR1 is LGHDT, CDR2 YNNKEL, per germline (reference sequence). The CDR3 consists of 15 residues. CDR3 DNA: TGTGCCAGCAGCCGACCGGGACTAGCTGCAGAGACCCAGTACTTC. Translated, it gives CASSRPGLAAETQYF.

CDR3 DNA: TGTGCCAGCAGCCTACAGTTAGGCGACCAAGAGACCCAGTACTTC. Translation gives CASSLQLGDQETQYF. The chain recombines TRBV7-3 with TRBJ2-5; no clear D. Germline V CDR1 and CDR2: SGHTA, FQGTGA. The CDR3 extends over 15 amino acids. Trimming stripped 5 bases from V and 0 bases from J, with 13 bases between.

V gene TRBV30 combines with J gene TRBJ1-1, with 8 bases that match TRBD1. CDR1 is GTSNPN, CDR2 SVGIG, per germline (reference sequence). The CDR3 consists of 17 residues. J was trimmed by 3 bases and V by 5 bases; bases with no gene match: 17. The CDR3 sequence: CAWSTRTGGVAYTEAFF. Here the CDR3 DNA reads TGTGCCTGGTCGACCCGTACAGGGGGGGTGGCGTACACTGAAGCTTTCTTT. The full variable domain, with the rest looked up from reference TRBV30 and TRBJ1-1, is SQTIHQWPATLVQPVGSPLSLECTVEGTSNPNLYWYRQAAGRGLQLLFYSVGIGQISSEVPQNLSASRPQDRQFILSSKKLLLSDSGFYLCAWSTRTGGVAYTEAFFGQGTRLTVV.

This sequence joins TRBV19 and TRBJ2-7, with TRBD2 identical over 14 bases. This CDR3 has 14 amino acids. The germline V gene has CDR1 LNHDA and CDR2 SQIVND (reference sequence). After removal of 8 bases from V and 3 bases from J, the junction contained 3 bases not matched to a gene. CDR3 sequence reads: CASRGLAGDYEQYF. CDR3 coding DNA: TGTGCCAGTCGGGGACTAGCGGGAGACTACGAGCAGTACTTC.